This T cell receptor (beta chain) appears in the sequencing data of a study of T cell responses to AZD1222 COVID-19 vaccine. Whole-study results and caveats: Most donors were white British, females outnumbered males, and clonal diversity was possibly underestimated. The study reported that nearly half of spike-specific TCRs target unmutated variant regions.

In regard to this clone: Its antigen remains unknown.

Germline V gives CDR1 SQVTM, CDR2 ANQGSEA. This CDR3 spans 14 amino acids. Trimming took off 2 bases at V and 4 bases at J, with 14 bases between the two ends. Profiled with immunoSEQ multiplex PCR; TCRdb holds only in-frame clones, not every one. This sample has about 160,000 clones; 90% to 95% occur once, and the top ten carry roughly 4.5%. This chain uses TRBV29-1 with TRBJ1-2; D unresolved. Source: peripheral blood, taken on day 0 of MenACWY control vaccination. The clonotype originates from an adult in good health. The CDR3 region is CSVERRGSIYGYTF. The CDR3, as DNA: TGCAGCGTTGAACGGCGGGGTTCAATCTATGGCTACACCTTC.